The 30 T cell receptor beta chains given below trace back to one sample, sequenced in a study of blood T cells in healthy people across ages. The authors ran a second PCR of roughly 6 to 11 cycles using a sample-barcoded 5' primer and a J-beta primer mix. TCRdb reprocessed the 5' RACE reads via MiXCR and lists one record per CDR3 protein. The table shows 700,000 to 1,000,000 distinct CDR3 sequences, with more than 40% occurring only once. Input material: blood. These receptors came from a man aged 55 to 70 in good health.

This clonotype was observed a few times. The chain joins TRBV7-2 to TRBJ1-5, with D possibly TRBD1 on 6 matching bases. CDR3 length equals 15 residues. Germline V lookup: CDR1 SGHTA, CDR2 FQGNSA. V dropped 4 bases and J dropped 7 bases, with 17 bases sitting between them. CDR3 region: CASSSDLGGLQPQHF. The CDR3 nucleotides read TGTGCCAGCAGCTCAGATTTGGGGGGCTTACAGCCCCAGCATTTT.

Details on this clonotype: A read error may produce the germline difference seen at one junction end. This chain joins TRBV10-3 and TRBJ2-7, with 9 nucleotides matching TRBD1. The CDR3 covers 15 residues. Germline V gene lookup returns CDR1 ENHRY and CDR2 SYGVKD. CDR3 bases: TGTGCCACCAGTGACCCCGGGACAGGGCCCTACGAGCAGTACTTC. This codes for CATSDPGTGPYEQYF.

About this clonotype: Since a much larger clone is just one base distant, this may be a read error. The chain has TRBV4-3 and TRBJ1-2; D not resolved. There are 16 residues in the CDR3. Trimming stripped 0 bases from V and 8 bases from J, with 19 bases between. Germline V CDR1 and CDR2: LGHNA, YSLEER. In DNA form, the CDR3 reads TGCGCCAGCAGCCAAGAAACCGCGACACGGGTTAAGGGCTACACCTTC. This translates into CASSQETATRVKGYTF.

The sample holds many counts of this clonotype. This rearrangement joins TRBV5-1 to TRBJ2-5; D call uncertain. Looked up from germline, CDR1 is SGHRS and CDR2 is YFSETQ. Deletions cut 4 bases from V and 3 bases from J, with 4 bases between. The CDR3 spans 11 residues. The CDR3 coding sequence is TGCGCCAGCAGCGCAAAAGAGACCCAGTACTTC. Translating gives CASSAKETQYF.

The V call is TRBV14, the J call TRBJ2-5; D is ambiguous. The CDR3 runs to 14 residues. Germline loops: CDR1 SGHDN, CDR2 FVKESK. V was clipped by 4 bases and J by 4 bases, with 13 bases between them. The CDR3 sequence: CASSPSFGLETQYF. For the CDR3, the DNA is TGTGCCAGCAGCCCAAGCTTCGGGCTAGAGACCCAGTACTTC.

This clonotype was observed a few times. This sequence joins TRBV24-1 and TRBJ2-5; 9 bases are a match to TRBD1. Germline V CDR1 and CDR2: KGHDR, SFDVKD. The CDR3 totals 17 residues. V dropped 3 bases and J dropped 11; count of bases not matched to a gene: 18. CDR3 coding DNA: TGTGCCACCAGTGATCCTGACGACAGGGGGAATCGTGTAGAGCAGTACTTC. It is translated as CATSDPDDRGNRVEQYF.

The CDR3, as DNA: TGCAGTGCTAGAGATCGTCACCTAGCGGAACCCAATGAGCAGTACTTC. This gives the protein CSARDRHLAEPNEQYF. The rearrangement uses TRBV20-1 and TRBJ2-7; TRBD2 agrees at 7 bases. Germline loops: CDR1 DFQATT, CDR2 SNEGSKA (reference sequence). CDR3 length equals 16 residues. V dropped 0 bases and J dropped 7; count of bases not matched to a gene: 15.

Concerning this clonotype itself: This may be a read error, as it is one base from a much larger clone. The V call is TRBV29-1, the J call TRBJ2-1; 10 bases map to TRBD2. CDR1 and CDR2 from the germline V gene are SQVTM and ANQGSEA. There are 14 residues in the CDR3. CDR3: CNAVAGGTYNEQFF. CDR3 in DNA: TGCAACGCCGTAGCGGGGGGAACCTACAATGAGCAGTTCTTC.

Note on this clonotype: A much bigger clone sits one base away, suggesting this may be a read error. The chain uses TRBV29-1 and TRBJ2-3; D gene unclear. From germline, CDR1 is SQVTM and CDR2 ANQGSEA. The CDR3 loop spans 11 amino acids. Trimming pared 5 bases from V and 4 bases from J, leaving 7 bases between. The CDR3 sequence: CSVSGADTQYF. The CDR3 coding sequence is TGCAGCGTTTCTGGTGCAGATACGCAGTATTTT.

This clonotype came up a few times. The chain has TRBV7-2 and TRBJ2-7; 10 bases are a match to TRBD1. Trimming cost V 5 bases and J 2 bases; bases outside gene matches: 6. CDR3 length equals 15 residues. Germline values: CDR1 SGHTA, CDR2 FQGNSA. CDR3 sequence (DNA): TGTGCCAGCAGCGCCCGGGACAGGGGTCCCTACGAGCAGTACTTC. Translation: CASSARDRGPYEQYF.

This clonotype has just a few counts. The rearrangement uses TRBV20-1 and TRBJ1-2; the D is unclear. Germline lookup yields CDR1 DFQATT and CDR2 SNEGSKA (reference sequence). The CDR3 consists of 12 residues. V dropped 1 base and J dropped 4 bases, with 7 bases sitting between them. CDR3 sequence (DNA): TGCAGTGCTAGAGCAGAGCTCTATGGCTACACCTTC. It specifies CSARAELYGYTF.

The chain is built from TRBV6-5 and TRBJ2-6; a weak D match, TRBD1 (6 bases). The CDR3 sequence is 17 residues long. V was cut by 4 bases and J by 2 bases, with 15 bases left in between. Germline loops: CDR1 MNHEY, CDR2 SVGAGI. The CDR3 is CASSWGQGPTGANVLTF. In DNA form, the CDR3 reads TGTGCCAGCAGTTGGGGCCAGGGGCCCACTGGGGCCAACGTCCTGACTTTC.

This sequence joins TRBV13 and TRBJ2-1; D unresolved. TRBJ2-7 matches the DNA end more closely, so the J call is doubtful. The CDR3 has 13 amino acids. The germline CDR1 and CDR2 sequences are PRHDT and FYEKMQ (reference sequence). In DNA, the CDR3 is TGTGCCAGCAGTAAGCAGCCGTCTCGCGAGCAGTACTTC. It yields the protein CASSKQPSREQYF.

This clonotype occurred a few times. The rearrangement joins TRBV27 to TRBJ2-1; tentatively, D is TRBD1 (5 bases). Between the trimmed V and J ends, which lost 7 bases and 1 base, there was a span of 14 bases. The CDR3 runs 15 residues. Germline V gene data show CDR1 as MNHEY and CDR2 as SMNVEV (reference sequence). The CDR3 nucleotides read TGTGCCAGCAAGGGTTGGGCAGGGTCCTACAATGAGCAGTTCTTC. Translation gives CASKGWAGSYNEQFF.

This clonotype was counted only a few times. The chain employs TRBV9 and TRBJ2-4; unclear D gene. The CDR3 is 17 amino acids. Germline V gives CDR1 SGDLS, CDR2 YYNGEE. V was pared by 7 bases and J by 0 bases, with 20 bases between. In nucleotides, the CDR3 is TGTGCCAGCGGCCCTCGTTTACAGCCAAAAGCCAAAAACATTCAGTACTTC. Its protein product is CASGPRLQPKAKNIQYF.

The table lists this clonotype with a count of one. Germline is not matched at one junction end, which may reflect a read error. This chain connects TRBV12-3 or TRBV12-4 to TRBJ1-4; 9 nucleotides align to TRBD1. This CDR3 is built from 14 residues. The CDR3 sequence: CAGSSTGGNEKLFF. CDR3 nucleotides: TGTGCCGGCAGTTCGACAGGGGGTAATGAAAAACTGTTTTTT.

There are many counts of this clonotype. This rearrangement joins TRBV12-3 or TRBV12-4 to TRBJ1-2; D may be TRBD1 (5 bases). V lost 1 base and J 0 bases, leaving 9 bases between the germline ends. The CDR3 spans 15 residues. The CDR3 reads CASSLGGFPNYGYTF. In DNA, the CDR3 is TGTGCCAGCAGTTTAGGGGGCTTCCCTAACTATGGCTACACCTTC.

This clonotype was seen a handful of times. The J gene is TRBJ1-1, the V gene TRBV7-2; a possible D gene is TRBD1 (6 bases). Between the trimmed V and J ends, which lost 5 bases and 4 bases, there was a span of 17 bases. This CDR3 is built from 15 residues. Germline V CDR1 and CDR2: SGHTA, FQGNSA. This chain's CDR3 is CASSPQQGASTEAFF. The CDR3 nucleotides are TGTGCCAGCAGCCCTCAACAGGGCGCTAGCACTGAAGCTTTCTTT.

This chain links TRBV9 with TRBJ2-7; 9 bases line up with TRBD1. The CDR3 totals 18 residues. J lost 0 bases, V lost 2 bases, and 12 bases had no gene match. Per germline, CDR1 SGDLS and CDR2 YYNGEE. This CDR3 reads CASSVGTGRKGISYEQYF. CDR3 nucleotide sequence: TGTGCCAGCAGCGTCGGGACAGGGAGAAAGGGGATCTCCTACGAGCAGTACTTC.

V gene TRBV6-2 or TRBV6-3 combines with J gene TRBJ1-5; maybe TRBD1 (6 bases). The CDR3 loop spans 15 amino acids. CDR1 is MNHEY, CDR2 SVGEGT, per germline. V shed 5 bases and J shed 2 bases, with 13 bases lying between them. CDR3 sequence (DNA): TGTGCCAGCAGTCAAGGGGGAGGGGGCAATCAGCCCCAGCATTTT. Residues: CASSQGGGGNQPQHF.

The chain links TRBV27 to TRBJ2-3; D might be TRBD1 (6 bases). The V gene lost 3 bases and the J gene lost 2 bases, with 21 bases spanning the gap. Germline-derived CDR1 and CDR2 are MNHEY and SMNVEV (reference sequence). CDR3 length equals 18 residues. Written as DNA, the CDR3 is TGTGCCAGCAGTTTGGTTTCCACGTGGGACACCGCCACAGATACGCAGTATTTT. Its protein is CASSLVSTWDTATDTQYF.

This clonotype was detected a few times. V is TRBV15 and J is TRBJ2-7; maybe TRBD2 (5 bases). CDR1 and CDR2 from the germline V gene are LNHNV and YYDKDF (reference sequence). The CDR3 totals 13 residues. The V end was cut by 5 bases, the J end by 2 bases, with 10 bases between. CDR3 DNA sequence: TGTGCCACCAGCGACTTCGGGACCTACGAGCAGTACTTC. Encoded protein: CATSDFGTYEQYF.

The table lists this clonotype with a few counts. The chain combines TRBV6-5 with TRBJ2-5, with D hard to call. This CDR3 is 15 amino acids long. V was cut by 2 bases and J by 2 bases, with 12 bases left in between. Germline CDR1 reads MNHEY; CDR2 reads SVGAGI. The DNA for the CDR3 is TGTGCCAGCAGTTACCTTAAGGCTCGTCAAGAGACCCAGTACTTC. This gives the protein CASSYLKARQETQYF.

This chain uses TRBV5-1 with TRBJ2-7; 9 bases are a match to TRBD1. CDR3 length equals 16 residues. The trim removed 4 bases at V and 5 bases at J, leaving 13 bases unmatched. Germline-derived CDR1 and CDR2 are SGHRS and YFSETQ. The CDR3 spells CASSPTTTGQGNEQYF. CDR3 bases: TGCGCCAGCAGCCCAACGACTACGGGACAGGGTAACGAGCAGTACTTC. The variable domain in full, with the rest retrieved from reference TRBV5-1 and TRBJ2-7, is KAGVTQTPRYLIKTRGQQVTLSCSPISGHRSVSWYQQTPGQGLQFLFEYFSETQRNKGNFPGRFSGRQFSNSRSEMNVSTLELGDSALYLCASSPTTTGQGNEQYFGPGTRLTVT.

The gene calls are TRBV20-1 and TRBJ2-1, with 14 nucleotides matching TRBD2. The CDR3 sequence is 16 residues long. Germline CDR1 and CDR2: DFQATT and SNEGSKA (reference sequence). V was pared by 3 bases and J by 1 base, with 2 bases of the junction left unmatched. The CDR3 protein is CSASGTSGSSYNEQFF. Here the CDR3 DNA reads TGCAGTGCTAGCGGGACTAGCGGGAGTTCCTACAATGAGCAGTTCTTC.

This clonotype was observed a few times. In DNA form, the CDR3 reads TGCAGTGCTAGAGGTAGCGGGGCATCCTACGAGCAGTACTTC. As protein: CSARGSGASYEQYF. The V call is TRBV20-1, the J call TRBJ2-7, with 8 positions matching TRBD2. V gave up 1 base and J gave up 1 base; unmatched junction bases: 3. CDR1 is DFQATT, CDR2 SNEGSKA, per germline (reference sequence). The CDR3 runs 14 residues.

The J gene is TRBJ2-7, the V gene TRBV12-3 or TRBV12-4; D remains unclear. The CDR3 runs 18 residues. V was clipped by 1 base and J by 2 bases, with 21 bases between them. CDR3 in DNA: TGTGCCAGCAGTTTAGTTACCAATTCCGGTTTAGGCCCCTACGAGCAGTACTTC. As protein: CASSLVTNSGLGPYEQYF.

The chain is built from TRBV12-3 or TRBV12-4 and TRBJ2-1; 10 nucleotides match TRBD2. V shed 7 bases and J 7 bases; nucleotides not matched to a gene: 10. The CDR3 sequence is 15 residues long. The CDR3 sequence is CASTPGSGGRNEQFF. CDR3 nucleotide sequence: TGTGCCAGCACCCCAGGTAGCGGGGGGCGGAATGAGCAGTTCTTC.

The chain joins TRBV27 to TRBJ1-2, with D maybe TRBD1 (6 bases). Germline CDR1 and CDR2: MNHEY and SMNVEV (reference sequence). V lost 3 bases, J lost 2 bases, and 16 bases lay in between. The CDR3 consists of 16 residues. The DNA for the CDR3 is TGTGCCAGCAGTTTGAGCCCACTAACAGGGAACTATGGCTACACCTTC. Protein: CASSLSPLTGNYGYTF.

The chain recombines TRBV4-3 with TRBJ2-7; the D is unclear. Germline V gives CDR1 LGHNA, CDR2 YSLEER. With 3 bases removed from V and 6 bases from J, the gap between germline ends came to 18 bases. CDR3 length: 15 amino acids. For the CDR3, the DNA is TGCGCCAGCAGCCATGGGGTCGGCGATTTGAGCGAGCAGTACTTC. Amino acid sequence: CASSHGVGDLSEQYF.